This is a list of T cell receptor beta chains from one sample in a study of blood T cell repertoires in COVID-19. Clones were sequenced by immunoSEQ multiplex PCR, and TCRdb holds only the in-frame ones, with some missing. The sample lists about 260,000 clones, 82% occurring once. Sequencing used peripheral blood. Source of these receptors: a woman aged 80 or older with acute or convalescent COVID-19. CDR3s include the opening cysteine and the closing phenylalanine or tryptophan. A D gene is named only where the DNA matches it firmly. Size values are once, few and many counts, or a class for expanded clones, and some rows have none.

clone size	D gene	J gene	V gene	CDR3 protein	CDR3 DNA
-	-	TRBJ1-2	TRBV11-2	CASSSQSAGMIRRNYGYTF	TGTGCCAGCAGCTCCCAAAGTGCAGGGATGATTCGGCGGAACTATGGCTACACCTTC
-	TRBD2	TRBJ2-1	TRBV4-3	CASSQSGTSGHNEQFF	TGCGCCAGCAGCCAATCCGGGACTAGCGGCCACAATGAGCAGTTCTTC
few	TRBD1	TRBJ1-1	TRBV18	CASSPGQGTNTEAFF	TGTGCCAGCTCACCTGGACAGGGGACGAACACTGAAGCTTTCTTT
-	TRBD2	TRBJ2-1	TRBV7-2	CASSLAFSGSSYNEQFF	TGTGCCAGCAGCTTAGCTTTTAGCGGGAGTTCCTACAATGAGCAGTTCTTC
-	TRBD1	TRBJ1-1	TRBV10-3	CAISEARGKNTEAFF	TGTGCCATCAGTGAGGCCAGGGGGAAGAACACTGAAGCTTTCTTT
-	-	TRBJ2-2	TRBV4-3	CASSQVFTGTLPNTGELFF	TGCGCCAGCAGCCAAGTTTTCACCGGGACACTCCCGAACACCGGGGAGCTGTTTTTT
-	-	TRBJ2-2	TRBV7-9	CASSPLGPTGELFF	TGTGCCAGCAGCCCCCTTGGCCCCACCGGGGAGCTGTTTTTT
-	TRBD1	TRBJ1-2	TRBV7-9	CASSRNRGEYGYTF	TGTGCCAGCAGCCGGAACAGGGGAGAGTATGGCTACACCTTC
once	-	TRBJ1-2	TRBV7-9	CASSTEGSYGYTF	TGTGCCAGCAGCACCGAGGGCAGCTATGGCTACACCTTC
few	-	TRBJ2-7	TRBV10-1	CASILTYSYEQYF	TGCGCCAGCATTCTGACATATTCCTACGAGCAGTACTTC
few	-	TRBJ2-1	TRBV4-1	CASSLDFSSYNEQFF	TGCGCCAGCAGCCTCGACTTCAGCTCCTACAATGAGCAGTTCTTC
-	TRBD2	TRBJ2-3	TRBV10-3	CAISEITSGGAKDTQYF	TGTGCCATCAGTGAAATAACTAGCGGGGGGGCTAAAGATACGCAGTATTTT
-	TRBD2	TRBJ2-5	TRBV4-2	CASSQGVAGGLYF	TGTGCCAGCAGCCAAGGGGTAGCGGGGGGGCTTTACTTC
-	TRBD1	TRBJ1-2	TRBV12-5	CASGPRQGAGGYTF	TGTGCTAGTGGCCCCCGACAGGGGGCAGGAGGCTACACCTTC
-	TRBD2	TRBJ2-1	TRBV11-2	CASSRTSGVNNEQFF	TGTGCCAGCAGCCGGACTAGCGGGGTAAACAATGAGCAGTTCTTC
-	-	TRBJ2-7	TRBV6-5	CASSLGQTYEQYF	TGTGCCAGCAGTCTCGGACAGACCTACGAGCAGTACTTC
-	-	TRBJ1-5	TRBV6-2/TRBV6-3	CASSYGSRLNSNQPQHF	TGTGCCAGCAGTTACGGTTCCAGACTCAATAGCAATCAGCCCCAGCATTTT
-	-	TRBJ1-4	TRBV20-1	CSASRGGVATNEKLFF	TGCAGTGCTAGTAGGGGAGGAGTCGCAACTAATGAAAAACTGTTTTTT
few	TRBD1	TRBJ2-2	TRBV6-2/TRBV6-3	CASSRTGRANTGELFF	TGTGCCAGCAGTCGGACAGGGAGAGCGAACACCGGGGAGCTGTTTTTT
-	TRBD2	TRBJ2-5	TRBV28	CASSRTSGRQETQYF	TGTGCCAGCAGCAGGACTAGCGGGAGACAAGAGACCCAGTACTTC
-	TRBD1	TRBJ1-3	TRBV4-1	CASSQTGTVIGNTIYF	TGCGCCAGCAGCCAAACCGGGACAGTGATCGGAAACACCATATATTTT
-	-	TRBJ2-3	TRBV6-6	CASLPSRTDTQYF	TGTGCCAGCCTTCCCTCTCGTACAGATACGCAGTATTTT
-	-	TRBJ1-4	TRBV6-5	CASSKGLWEGEKLFF	TGTGCCAGCAGCAAGGGACTATGGGAGGGTGAAAAACTGTTTTTT
-	TRBD2	TRBJ2-2	TRBV6-4	CASSDGGSGANTGELFF	TGTGCCAGCAGTGACGGCGGGAGTGGGGCGAACACCGGGGAGCTGTTTTTT
-	TRBD2	TRBJ2-1	TRBV15	CATSRDLTSVVF	TGTGCCACCAGCAGAGATCTAACTAGCGTGGTCTTC
-	-	TRBJ1-2	TRBV19	CASSDGEQAGYTF	TGTGCCAGTAGTGATGGGGAACAGGCTGGCTACACCTTC
-	TRBD1	TRBJ2-3	TRBV5-1	CASSRGTGPTSTDTQYF	TGCGCCAGCAGCAGGGGGACAGGGCCCACTAGCACAGATACGCAGTATTTT